The TCR beta chain under discussion was sequenced for a study of blood T cell repertoires in COVID-19. Turning to the study itself: PBMCs, B-cell-depleted T cells, or T cells were the source of the cDNA or gDNA that made up the material.

A single count supports this clone. Trimming at V came to 0 bases and at J to 8 bases, leaving 3 bases not matched to a gene. Germline V lookup: CDR1 SGHNT, CDR2 YYREEE (reference sequence). There are 15 residues in the CDR3. Seattle enrolled patients during active infection and tracked them longitudinally. Under the authors' procedure: Reference gene primer amplification gave nucleated cell count estimates. The data were produced by immunoSEQ multiplex PCR, yet TCRdb's version contains in-frame clones alone and is incomplete. V, J and clone size were drawn from that table, and D and trimming were deduced from the DNA. This table has hundreds of thousands of clones, 86% appearing once.

Source material: peripheral blood. The source of this sequence is a woman aged 60 to 75 with COVID-19, enrolled during active disease. V gene TRBV5-4 combines with J gene TRBJ1-6; the match to TRBD1 covers 9 bases. DNA of the CDR3: TGTGCCAGCAGCTTGGGGACAGGGGATTATTCACCCCTCCACTTT. It yields the protein CASSLGTGDYSPLHF.